The TCR beta chain under discussion was sequenced for a study of shared clonotypes between healthy human individuals (dated by TCRdb to about 2020). In terms of the full investigation: Three men and a couple of women, aged 18 to 49 years, made up the cohort. The study deeply sequenced blood TCR repertoires of 5 or 6 healthy adults to estimate repertoire size and the extent of clonotype sharing between individuals. Leukapheresis yielded between about 0.85 and 10 billion PBMCs per donor. For each donor, CD4 naive and CD4 memory were each run on three plates, CD8 naive on two plates, and CD8 memory on one plate. Libraries were prepared and TCR repertoires were sequenced by different laboratories using diverse techniques, in order to increase sequencing depth and limit assay-specific biases. Broad study findings and their caveats: Naive subsets generally had larger estimated clonotype richness than memory subsets. Because the study included a small number of donors, the genetic and exposure-history diversity represented was limited. Pairwise subsampling led to the expectation that sequencing depth would affect the degree of clonotype sharing among donors. Incomplete sequencing was indicated by rarefaction of sorted-subset datasets, despite the large sequencing depth. Sharing across a few donors was observed for approximately 5% of naive CD4, over 3% of naive CD8, 2.3% of memory CD4, and less than 0.45% of memory CD8 clonotypes. Clonotypes shared by all four sorted-subset donors showed higher generation probabilities than non-shared clonotypes. Sampling was restricted to blood, and TCR repertoires in tissue are likely to differ from TCR repertoires in blood.

Donors were healthy HIV-negative adults with no recently reported acute infections or vaccinations. Every donor was a Caucasian adult residing in Nashville, Tennessee, USA. CD4+ T cells were enriched by magnetic negative selection, after which naive cells were positively selected on CD45RA and the negative fraction was taken as the memory subset. After blood collection by leukapheresis, PBMCs were isolated using Ficoll-Histopaque density gradient centrifugation and then cryopreserved in the vapor phase of liquid nitrogen. Purity and quantity of every magnetically sorted T cell population were checked by analytical flow cytometry. Genomic DNA was isolated from each sorted fraction and quantified by UV absorbance on a Nanodrop 2000c. Using the deep immunoSEQ assay, TCR CDR3 regions were amplified from genomic DNA by multiplex PCR. Extracted genomic DNA from each cell subset was spread evenly across all wells of several immunoSEQ 96-well plates, with each plate serving as a replicate. Each replicate PCR for sorted subsets received about 180 ng genomic DNA, equal to 30,000 or so T cell genomes. Purified libraries were quantified with a Qubit 3.0 fluorometer, sized on a Bioanalyzer 2100, and re-quantified with the KAPA Library Quantification kit. Every immunoSEQ 96-well plate was sequenced on a separate single-read 150-cycle Illumina NextSeq 550 flow cell. The published analysis was carried out like this. The immunoSEQ output contained only junctional sequences without quality scores, so filtering could not match that applied to full-length reads. To assign V/J genes and CDR3, sequences were annotated against IMGT germline references using PyIR, a Python wrapper for IgBLAST v1.9. Any read was removed if the V/J assignment was weak (E-value above 1e-6), the CDR3 was missing, or the read contained stop codons, out-of-frame junctions, or ambiguous translated residues. V3J clonotypes were defined as sequences sharing the same inferred V gene, J gene, and CDR3 amino acid sequence. Percentage overlap between repertoires was calculated by dividing the number of shared unique clonotypes by the size of the smaller repertoire. Richness of each repertoire was evaluated using RTK rarefaction, the Chao1 estimator, and Recon v2.1 estimates of unobserved clonotypes. OLGA was used to compute generation probabilities for all TCRbeta clonotypes that the gDNA method yielded from a few donors. In TCRdb, the immuneACCESS table is reduced to in-frame sequences with V and J assigned. These tables do not hold every clone; where another copy was compared, an unresolved V gene accounts for under half, and the others remain unexplained. V, J and clone size were drawn from that table, and D and trimming were deduced from the DNA. The sample table records about 1.1 million clones; about 72% of these occur just once. The leading ten clones occupy roughly 0.9% of the sample.

The CDR1 and CDR2 encoded by the germline V gene are SGDLS and YYNGEE. From cysteine to phenylalanine, the CDR3 is 16 amino acids long. This entry keeps only the CDR3 DNA: 48 bases, framed from base 1. V is clipped by 3 bases and J by 2 bases, and the sequence between their germline boundaries is 15 bases long. About this clone itself: What this receptor recognizes is not known. Base qualities are not provided; no much larger clone lies one nucleotide away.

The V gene is TRBV9 and the J gene is TRBJ2-1; TRBD2 is a weak D gene call, 5 bases matching. The receptor was isolated from a young man in good health. Some clones in this sample may be carry-over from other donors' samples. Material: memory CD4+ T cells from PBMCs. The cell subset or site label on this specimen signifies: CD45RA-negative fraction. The CDR3 region: CASSARAAATYNEQFF. Here is the DNA: TGTGCCAGCAGCGCGAGGGCGGCAGCTACCTACAATGAGCAGTTCTTC.